This T cell receptor beta chain was recorded in a study of T cells in Graves' hyperthyroidism and ophthalmopathy (dated 2019 in TCRdb). General notes on the study: Peripheral blood was collected at initial diagnosis, before any treatment. TCR V-J signatures able to tell the groups apart were searched for in a discovery cohort of 90 to 100 patients, of whom 40 to 45 had Graves' ophthalmopathy and 57 had stable Graves' hyperthyroidism. Prospective prediction of ophthalmopathy was tested in an independent validation cohort of 18 to 20 hyperthyroidism patients and 15 to 17 patients who later progressed to ophthalmopathy. For training and testing, the roughly 97 patients in the discovery cohort were randomly divided in a 7:3 ratio. In several Graves' hyperthyroidism patients, the study also compared T-cell repertoires from thyroid tissue with T-cell repertoires from blood. After sampling, hyperthyroidism patients received methimazole starting at 30 mg daily, and ophthalmopathy patients received high-dose intravenous methylprednisolone. TCR Vbeta CDR3 sequencing of 120 to 150 peripheral blood samples (over 40 ophthalmopathy, around 80 hyperthyroidism and approximately 17 progressor patients) is reported in the paper. General findings and caveats noted by the study authors: During validation, the model predicted progression to ophthalmopathy a median of around 7 months ahead of onset, with just under 71% sensitivity and under 85% specificity. No statistical method was used to fix the sample size in advance, and group allocation was not hidden from the investigators. In cross-validation, a model built on a 13 V-J signature told ophthalmopathy apart from stable hyperthyroidism with 87.88% sensitivity and around 81% specificity, and in testing the same model reached 80%/75%. Most expanded thyroid clonotypes (frequency above 0.001) were also detected in blood, suggesting blood repertoires may reflect thyroid immune responses.

In this sample, this clonotype turned up a few times. Its antigen is currently not known. One base away there is no much larger clone; base qualities are not given. V drops 2 bases and J drops 8 bases, leaving 16 bases in between. Measured from the cysteine to the phenylalanine, the CDR3 is 14 residues long. Kept here is only the CDR3 DNA, which spans 42 bases and is read in frame from base 1. CDR1 is given as SGHRS and CDR2 as YFSETQ, both from the germline V gene. The TCR beta CDR3 regions were amplified from RNA transcripts. For the first round of RT-PCR on the TCR CDR3, the HTBI primer set was used together with the Qiagen OneStep RT-PCR kit. Libraries were constructed in a second round of multiplex PCR, after which size selection and purification were carried out. Paired-end sequencing of the libraries was performed with 100 bp reads on an Illumina HiSeq2000. Regarding the original processing steps: SOAPnuke was used to process the raw data, throwing out any read that contained adapters or uncalled bases, had a mean Phred below 15, or lacked an exact constant-primer or identifier match. High-quality paired reads were merged using COPE v1.2.5, and each unique nucleotide sequence was defined as a clonotype. Clonotypes were aligned to IMGT TRBV, TRBD and TRBJ reference segments using MiTCR v1.1. Analysis was restricted to V-J combinations with a frequency above 0.0001, which covered approximately 99% of repertoires. The TCS score was defined as the ratio of F50 (clonal expansion) to E x V (chaos), calculated using BLOSUM62-based TCRdist between CDR3 peptides within each V-J. Welch's t-statistics and random forest reduced 450 to 600 V-J features to roughly 13, which were used in a naive Bayes classifier (R e1071). TCRdb reanalyzed the raw reads on its own, using fastp at Q25 for trimming and MiXCR for clone calling, and kept in-frame beta chains. Merged by CDR3 protein, the rows form single entries marked with the most common genes and DNA. Clone size and V and J calls follow TCRdb, not the original study. In this sample the table shows around 300,000 distinct CDR3 sequences, approximately 14% of which occur a single time. The ten top clones hold 20% to 25% of the sample.

A patient counted as having stable Graves' hyperthyroidism if no progression to ophthalmopathy occurred over 18 months of follow-up. The hyperthyroidism patients were between 18 and 65 years old and newly diagnosed, with a disease duration of less than 2 months. Patients with uncontrolled infections, other autoimmune diseases, pregnancy or lactation were excluded. Diagnoses relied on clinical symptoms, serum thyroxine and TRAb, thyroid ultrasound and orbital computed tomography. PBMCs were separated from roughly 10 ml of fresh peripheral blood using Ficoll-Paque density gradient centrifugation. Trizol reagent was used to extract total RNA, and RNA quality was then checked on an Agilent 2100 Bioanalyzer.

The V and J segments used are TRBV5-1 and TRBJ1-2; possibly the D gene is TRBD1, per 5 matching bases. The clonotype comes from a woman aged 25 to 45 with Graves' hyperthyroidism. Sequenced sample: blood. The base sequence is TGCGCCAGCAGCTTAGGGGCACCTGGAGAGGGCTACACCTTC. Its protein is CASSLGAPGEGYTF.